Here is one T cell receptor (beta chain) with its context. Antigen unknown. These data belong to a study of cytomegalovirus exposure and HLA in healthy donors. Study-level information: The roughly 120 validation repertoires matched the 500 to 750 first-cohort repertoires in platform, a later analysis reported.

The CDR3 sequence is 16 residues long. V was cut by 4 bases and J by 6 bases, with 19 bases left in between. Germline CDR1 reads SGHDN; CDR2 reads FVKESK. The table came from immunoSEQ multiplex PCR; TCRdb's copy has only in-frame clones and leaves some out. The table shows roughly 140,000 clones, with 88% occurring only once. Overall study results and limits: Most sequenced TCRs were rare (though some public TCRs occurred in many donors). It was found in a later analysis that first-cohort TCR clusters tended to co-occur in the 100 to 150 validation repertoires. The study labeled roughly 160 TCR beta chains cytomegalovirus-associated.

V and J are TRBV14 and TRBJ2-1, with TRBD1 as a possible D gene (6 bases). Sequencing was performed on PBMCs. This receptor was identified in a woman aged 18-29 years in good health and CMV-seropositive. The CDR3 sequence: CASSRLRGPDVNEQFF. CDR3 nucleotides: TGTGCCAGCAGCCGCCTCAGGGGACCGGACGTCAATGAGCAGTTCTTC.